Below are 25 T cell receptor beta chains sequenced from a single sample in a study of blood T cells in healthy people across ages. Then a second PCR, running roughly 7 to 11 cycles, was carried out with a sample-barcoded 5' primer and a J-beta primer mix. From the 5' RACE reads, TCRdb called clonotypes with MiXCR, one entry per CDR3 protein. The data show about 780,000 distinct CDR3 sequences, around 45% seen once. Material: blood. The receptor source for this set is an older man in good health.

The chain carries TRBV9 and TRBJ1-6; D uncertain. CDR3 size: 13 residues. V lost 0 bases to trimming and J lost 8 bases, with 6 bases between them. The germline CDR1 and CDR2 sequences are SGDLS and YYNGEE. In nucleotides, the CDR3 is TGTGCCAGCAGCGTAGGCCCCGATTCACCCCTCCACTTT. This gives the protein CASSVGPDSPLHF.

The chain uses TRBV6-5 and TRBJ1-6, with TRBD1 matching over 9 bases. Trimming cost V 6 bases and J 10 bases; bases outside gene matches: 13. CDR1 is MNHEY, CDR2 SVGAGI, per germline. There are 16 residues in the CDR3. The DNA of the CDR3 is TGTGCCAGCAGCTCCTCTACACAGGGGGCCGGCTCACCCCTCCACTTT. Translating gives CASSSSTQGAGSPLHF.

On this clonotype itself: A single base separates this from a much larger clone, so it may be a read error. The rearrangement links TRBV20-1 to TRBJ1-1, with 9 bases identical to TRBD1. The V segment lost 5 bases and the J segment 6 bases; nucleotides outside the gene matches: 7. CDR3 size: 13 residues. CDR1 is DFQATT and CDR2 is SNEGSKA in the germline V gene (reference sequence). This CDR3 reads CSAGGQGSAEAFF. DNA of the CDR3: TGCAGTGCTGGAGGACAGGGGAGTGCTGAAGCTTTCTTT.

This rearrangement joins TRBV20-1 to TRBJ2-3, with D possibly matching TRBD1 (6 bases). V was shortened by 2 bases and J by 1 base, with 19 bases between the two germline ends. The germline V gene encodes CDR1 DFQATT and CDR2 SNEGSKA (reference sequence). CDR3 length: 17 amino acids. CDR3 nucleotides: TGCAGTGCTAGACAGACTGAGCAGGGGCCGCGCACAGATACGCAGTATTTT. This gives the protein CSARQTEQGPRTDTQYF.

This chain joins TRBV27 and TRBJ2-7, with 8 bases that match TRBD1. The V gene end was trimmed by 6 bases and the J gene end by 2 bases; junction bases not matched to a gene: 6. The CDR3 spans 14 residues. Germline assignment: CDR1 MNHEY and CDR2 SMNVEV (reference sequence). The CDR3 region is CASRPGQAPYEQYF. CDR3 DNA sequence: TGTGCCAGCAGACCGGGACAGGCCCCCTACGAGCAGTACTTC.

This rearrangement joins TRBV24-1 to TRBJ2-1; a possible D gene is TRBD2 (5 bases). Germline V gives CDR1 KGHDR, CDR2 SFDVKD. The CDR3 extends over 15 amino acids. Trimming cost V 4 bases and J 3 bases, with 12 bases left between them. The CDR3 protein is CATSDHGRDYNEQFF. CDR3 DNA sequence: TGTGCCACCAGTGACCACGGACGGGACTACAATGAGCAGTTCTTC.

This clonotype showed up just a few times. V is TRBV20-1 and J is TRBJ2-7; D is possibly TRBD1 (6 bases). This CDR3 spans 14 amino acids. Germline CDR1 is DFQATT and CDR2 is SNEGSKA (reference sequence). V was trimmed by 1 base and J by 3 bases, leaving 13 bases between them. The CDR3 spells CSARGPRQVYEQYF. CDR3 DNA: TGCAGTGCTAGAGGTCCGAGACAGGTCTACGAGCAGTACTTC.

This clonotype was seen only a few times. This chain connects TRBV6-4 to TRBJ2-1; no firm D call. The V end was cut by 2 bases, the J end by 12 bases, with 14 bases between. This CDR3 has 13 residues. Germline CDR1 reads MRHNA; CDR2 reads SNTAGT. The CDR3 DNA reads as TGTGCCAGCAGTGACCCGGCTTCCGTCAGGCAGTTCTTC. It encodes CASSDPASVRQFF.

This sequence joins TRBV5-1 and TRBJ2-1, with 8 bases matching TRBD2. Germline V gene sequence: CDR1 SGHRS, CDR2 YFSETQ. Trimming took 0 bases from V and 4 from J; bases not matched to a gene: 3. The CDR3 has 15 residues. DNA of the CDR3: TGCGCCAGCAGCTTGGAACTAGCGGAATACAATGAGCAGTTCTTC. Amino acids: CASSLELAEYNEQFF.

CDR3 nucleotide sequence: TGTGCCAGCAGCCTTGAGACAGGAGGGGGCCACAATGAGCAGTACTTC. This gives the protein CASSLETGGGHNEQYF. This rearrangement joins TRBV3-1 to TRBJ2-7; the D gene is possibly TRBD1 (7 bases). The CDR3 contains 16 residues. V was trimmed by 4 bases and J by 7 bases, leaving 23 bases between them. From germline, CDR1 is LGHDT and CDR2 YNNKEL (reference sequence).

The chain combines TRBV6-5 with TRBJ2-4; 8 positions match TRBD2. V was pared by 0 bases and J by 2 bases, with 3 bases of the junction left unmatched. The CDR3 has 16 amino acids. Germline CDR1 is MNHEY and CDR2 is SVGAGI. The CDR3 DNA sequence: TGTGCCAGCAGTTACTCTCCTAGCGGGTCCAAAAACATTCAGTACTTC. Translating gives CASSYSPSGSKNIQYF.

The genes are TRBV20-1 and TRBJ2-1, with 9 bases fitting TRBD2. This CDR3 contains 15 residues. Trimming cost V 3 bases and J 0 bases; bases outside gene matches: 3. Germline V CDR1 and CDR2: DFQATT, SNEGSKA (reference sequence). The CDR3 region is CSASKTSGSYNEQFF. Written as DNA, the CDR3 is TGCAGTGCTAGCAAGACTAGCGGCTCCTACAATGAGCAGTTCTTC.

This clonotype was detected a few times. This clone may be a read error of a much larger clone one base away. The CDR3 bases are TGTGCCAGTAGTGGGGAGTCCTACGAGCAGTACTTC. The encoded protein is CASSGESYEQYF. The V gene is TRBV19, the J gene TRBJ2-7, with D perhaps matching TRBD2 (5 bases). V lost 5 bases to trimming and J lost 1 base, with 6 bases between them. Germline CDR1 and CDR2: LNHDA and SQIVND (reference sequence). The length of the CDR3 is 12 residues.

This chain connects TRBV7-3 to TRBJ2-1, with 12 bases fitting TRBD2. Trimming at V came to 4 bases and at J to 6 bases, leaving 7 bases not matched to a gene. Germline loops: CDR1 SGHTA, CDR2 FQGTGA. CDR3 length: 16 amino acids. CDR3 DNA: TGTGCCAGCAGCTCGGGGGGACTAGCGGGCCCCAATGAGCAGTTCTTC. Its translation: CASSSGGLAGPNEQFF.

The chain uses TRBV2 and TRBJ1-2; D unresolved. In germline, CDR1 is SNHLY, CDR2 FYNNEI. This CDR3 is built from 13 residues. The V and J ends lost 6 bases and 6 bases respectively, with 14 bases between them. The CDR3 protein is CASRGLAVNGYTF. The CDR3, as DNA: TGTGCCAGCAGGGGCCTCGCCGTTAATGGCTACACCTTC.

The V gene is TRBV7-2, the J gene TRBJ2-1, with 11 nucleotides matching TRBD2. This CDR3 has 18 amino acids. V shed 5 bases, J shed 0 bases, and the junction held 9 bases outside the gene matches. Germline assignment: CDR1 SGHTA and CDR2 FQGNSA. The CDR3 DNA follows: TGTGCCAGCAGCCCCATTGGTAGCGGGAGGGCCTCCTACAATGAGCAGTTCTTC. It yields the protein CASSPIGSGRASYNEQFF.

The CDR3 spells CASSYGLAGSYNEQFF. CDR3 nucleotides: TGTGCCAGCAGTTACGGACTAGCGGGTTCCTACAATGAGCAGTTCTTC. J is TRBJ2-1 and V is TRBV6-6; 11 positions match TRBD2. The germline CDR1 and CDR2 sequences are MNHNY and SVGAGI (reference sequence). The CDR3 has 16 residues. V lost 2 bases to trimming and J lost 1 base; unmatched junction nucleotides: 1.

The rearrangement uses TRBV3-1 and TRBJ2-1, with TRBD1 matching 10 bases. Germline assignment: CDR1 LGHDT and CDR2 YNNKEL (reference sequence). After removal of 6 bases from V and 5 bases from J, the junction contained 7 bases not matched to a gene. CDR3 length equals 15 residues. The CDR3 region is CASSFGTGANNEQFF. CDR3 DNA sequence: TGTGCCAGCAGTTTCGGGACAGGGGCCAACAATGAGCAGTTCTTC.

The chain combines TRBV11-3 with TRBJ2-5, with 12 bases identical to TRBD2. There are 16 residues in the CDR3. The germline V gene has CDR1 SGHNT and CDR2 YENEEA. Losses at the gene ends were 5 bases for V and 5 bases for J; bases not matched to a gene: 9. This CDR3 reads CASSPRLAGAEETQYF. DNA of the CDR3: TGTGCCAGCAGCCCGCGACTAGCGGGAGCGGAGGAGACCCAGTACTTC.

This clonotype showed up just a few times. Here the CDR3 reads CASSFTQVGYEQYF. Written as DNA, the CDR3 is TGTGCCAGCAGCTTCACACAGGTTGGTTACGAGCAGTACTTC. V gene TRBV7-2 combines with J gene TRBJ2-7; perhaps TRBD1 as D (5 bases). The CDR3 has 14 residues. V shed 3 bases and J shed 4 bases, with 13 bases lying between them. CDR1 and CDR2 from the germline V gene are SGHTA and FQGNSA.

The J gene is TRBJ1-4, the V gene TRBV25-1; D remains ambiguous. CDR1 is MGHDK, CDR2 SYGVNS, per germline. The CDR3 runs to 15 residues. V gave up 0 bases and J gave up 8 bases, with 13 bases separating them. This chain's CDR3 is CASSEYLQLAEKLFF. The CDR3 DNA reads TGTGCCAGCAGTGAATATTTACAGCTAGCGGAAAAACTGTTTTTT.

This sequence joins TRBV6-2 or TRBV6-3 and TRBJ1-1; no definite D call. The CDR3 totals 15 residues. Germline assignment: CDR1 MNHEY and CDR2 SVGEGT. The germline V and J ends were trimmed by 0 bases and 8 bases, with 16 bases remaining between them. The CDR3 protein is CASSYSREWGSEAFF. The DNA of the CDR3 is TGTGCCAGCAGTTACTCGAGGGAGTGGGGATCCGAAGCTTTCTTT.

CDR3 region: CASSGVEEQYF. The CDR3 DNA sequence: TGTGCCAGCAGTGGGGTTGAGGAGCAGTACTTC. The rearrangement links TRBV6-5 to TRBJ2-5; D call uncertain. The CDR3 sequence is 11 residues long. CDR1 and CDR2 (germline): MNHEY, SVGAGI. Trimming pared 5 bases from V and 11 bases from J, leaving 12 bases between.

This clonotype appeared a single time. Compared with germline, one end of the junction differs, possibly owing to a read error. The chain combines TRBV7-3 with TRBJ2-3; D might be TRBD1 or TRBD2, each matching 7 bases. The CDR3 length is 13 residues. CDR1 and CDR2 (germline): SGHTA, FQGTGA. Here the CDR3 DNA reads TGTGCCGGCAGGGGGGGAGCGGGGGATACGCAGTATTTT. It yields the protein CAGRGGAGDTQYF.

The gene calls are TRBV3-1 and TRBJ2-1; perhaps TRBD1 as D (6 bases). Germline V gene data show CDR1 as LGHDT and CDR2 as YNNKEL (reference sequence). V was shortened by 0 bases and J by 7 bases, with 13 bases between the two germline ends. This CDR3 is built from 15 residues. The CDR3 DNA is TGTGCCAGCAGCCAAGATGCAGGACAGTTTAATGAGCAGTTCTTC. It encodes CASSQDAGQFNEQFF.